Listed here are 2 T cell receptor beta chains from one sample, sequenced in a study of blood T cell repertoires in COVID-19. The method was immunoSEQ multiplex PCR; TCRdb's version includes in-frame clones alone and lacks a portion of them. The sample holds a few hundred thousand clones, approximately 89% seen once. Material for sequencing was PBMCs or T cells enriched from blood (not recorded which). The receptors shown here come from a man aged 40-55 years in a cohort exposed to, infected with or recovered from COVID-19 (not recorded which).

The chain combines TRBV7-8 with TRBJ1-2; D unclear. The CDR3 runs to 17 residues. CDR1 SGHVS and CDR2 FQNEAQ come from the germline V gene. Deletions cut 0 bases from V and 6 bases from J, with 20 bases between. This chain's CDR3 is CASSLARLPGPRDGYTF. The DNA of the CDR3 is TGTGCCAGCAGCTTAGCGAGATTACCAGGCCCCAGAGATGGCTACACCTTC.

CDR3 protein: CASSYSLAGSSGETQYF. The DNA for the CDR3 is TGCGCCAGCAGCTATTCACTAGCGGGATCCTCAGGGGAGACCCAGTACTTC. This chain joins TRBV5-1 and TRBJ2-5; 10 bases fit TRBD2. CDR3 length: 17 residues. V gave up 3 bases and J gave up 5 bases; unmatched junction bases: 13. Germline loops: CDR1 SGHRS, CDR2 YFSETQ.